The 32 T cell receptor beta chains below come from one sample, sequenced in a study of blood T cell repertoires in COVID-19. Data came from immunoSEQ multiplex PCR; TCRdb stores just in-frame clones and leaves some out. The sample records over 250,000 clones, around 90% being singletons. Sequenced: peripheral blood. The receptors were sampled from a person under 30 with COVID-19, enrolled during active disease.

V is TRBV27 and J is TRBJ1-1; D may be TRBD1 (6 bases). The CDR3 is 15 residues long. Per germline, CDR1 MNHEY and CDR2 SMNVEV (reference sequence). Trimming took 0 bases from V and 5 from J, leaving 13 bases between them. Written as DNA, the CDR3 is TGTGCCAGCAGTTTATCGTCAACAGGGTATACTGAAGCTTTCTTT. Its protein is CASSLSSTGYTEAFF.

V gene TRBV6-5 combines with J gene TRBJ2-2; 7 bases agree with TRBD1. V dropped 11 bases and J dropped 4; count of bases not matched to a gene: 10. The CDR3 sequence is 14 residues long. Germline assignment: CDR1 MNHEY and CDR2 SVGAGI. The CDR3, as DNA: TGTGCCTCAAAAGGGACAGTGACCACCGGGGAGCTGTTTTTT. Translated: CASKGTVTTGELFF.

This chain connects TRBV24-1 to TRBJ2-7, with 7 nucleotides matching TRBD1. V lost 9 bases to trimming and J lost 0 bases; unmatched junction nucleotides: 10. The length of the CDR3 is 15 residues. CDR1 is KGHDR and CDR2 is SFDVKD in the germline V gene. For the CDR3, the DNA is TGTGCCACCGGGGGCAGACAGGGTAGCTCCTACGAGCAGTACTTC. Protein sequence: CATGGRQGSSYEQYF.

The V call is TRBV4-1, the J call TRBJ2-3; 7 bases agree with TRBD2. The CDR3 extends over 17 amino acids. Trimming cost V 0 bases and J 0 bases; bases outside gene matches: 6. Germline-derived CDR1 and CDR2 are MGHRA and YSYEKL. CDR3 amino acids: CASSQDRLAASTDTQYF. In DNA, the CDR3 is TGCGCCAGCAGCCAAGATCGGCTAGCGGCTAGCACAGATACGCAGTATTTT.

This sequence joins TRBV6-1 and TRBJ2-7; D is unclear. The length of the CDR3 is 14 residues. Per the germline V gene, CDR1 is MNHNS and CDR2 is SASEGT. The ends were cut back, 10 bases at V and 6 bases at J, with 22 bases in the middle. CDR3 loop: CATAPSPPSGEQYF. DNA of the CDR3: TGTGCCACCGCCCCAAGTCCCCCCTCCGGCGAGCAGTACTTC.

The chain links TRBV12-3 or TRBV12-4 to TRBJ2-7, with D hard to call. The CDR3 is 13 amino acids. Trimming removed 4 bases from V and 5 bases from J, with 12 bases in between. Here the CDR3 reads CASSSGLGDEQYF. The CDR3 coding sequence is TGTGCCAGCAGTTCTGGTCTTGGAGACGAGCAGTACTTC.

The V call is TRBV9, the J call TRBJ2-7, with 8 bases lining up with TRBD1. The CDR3 sequence is 15 residues long. J was trimmed by 0 bases and V by 6 bases; bases with no gene match: 8. From germline, CDR1 is SGDLS and CDR2 YYNGEE. CDR3 bases: TGTGCCAGCACCCGGGGACAGGACCTCTCCTACGAGCAGTACTTC. The encoded protein is CASTRGQDLSYEQYF.

The rearrangement joins TRBV20-1 to TRBJ1-2; a possible D gene is TRBD1 (5 bases). V was pared by 5 bases and J by 8 bases, with 12 bases between. The CDR3 consists of 11 residues. CDR1 is DFQATT and CDR2 is SNEGSKA in the germline V gene (reference sequence). The CDR3 DNA follows: TGCAGTGCTTTGGGGGGGGTCGGCTACACCTTC. Protein product: CSALGGVGYTF.

The table lists this clone with a count of one. The gene calls are TRBV15 and TRBJ2-7; TRBD2 matches at 10 bases. The CDR3 is 16 amino acids. Trimming cost V 5 bases and J 2 bases; bases outside gene matches: 9. Germline CDR1 and CDR2: LNHNV and YYDKDF (reference sequence). The CDR3 protein is CATSGSPSGGAYEQYF. CDR3 in DNA: TGTGCCACCAGCGGGTCTCCTAGCGGGGGAGCCTACGAGCAGTACTTC. Looking up the rest from reference TRBV15 and TRBJ2-7 gives the full variable domain: DAMVIQNPRYQVTQFGKPVTLSCSQTLNHNVMYWYQQKSSQAPKLLFHYYDKDFNNEADTPDNFQSRRPNTSFCFLDIRSPGLGDTAMYLCATSGSPSGGAYEQYFGPGTRLTVT.

The V call is TRBV27, the J call TRBJ1-5, with D uncertain. Germline V gene lookup returns CDR1 MNHEY and CDR2 SMNVEV (reference sequence). The V and J ends lost 6 bases and 2 bases respectively, with 5 bases between them. CDR3 length: 12 residues. CDR3 nucleotides: TGTGCCAGCAGGGAGGGCAATCAGCCCCAGCATTTT. It codes for CASREGNQPQHF.

The V and J genes are TRBV10-3 and TRBJ1-6; 9 bases match TRBD1. There are 16 residues in the CDR3. Germline CDR1 reads ENHRY; CDR2 reads SYGVKD. V lost 3 bases to trimming and J lost 9 bases; unmatched junction nucleotides: 9. CDR3 loop: CAISDSDRGETSPLHF. CDR3 nucleotide sequence: TGTGCCATCAGTGACTCCGACAGGGGGGAAACTTCACCCCTCCACTTT.

The rearrangement joins TRBV9 to TRBJ2-2; TRBD2 might be the D (5 bases). In germline, CDR1 is SGDLS, CDR2 YYNGEE. V gave up 0 bases and J gave up 5 bases, with 14 bases separating them. The CDR3 loop spans 16 amino acids. CDR3 nucleotides: TGTGCCAGCAGCGTAGCAGGCTCCCCGGGGACCGGGGAGCTGTTTTTT. Amino acids: CASSVAGSPGTGELFF.

The gene calls are TRBV7-9 and TRBJ2-6; D may be TRBD1 (6 bases). This CDR3 is 14 amino acids long. Looked up from germline, CDR1 is SEHNR and CDR2 is FQNEAQ (reference sequence). V was cut by 6 bases and J by 4 bases, with 10 bases left in between. As DNA, the CDR3 is TGTGCCAGCAGGCGTGGACAGGGGGCCAACGTCCTGACTTTC. Translating gives CASRRGQGANVLTF. Drawing the rest from reference TRBV7-9 and TRBJ2-6, the complete variable domain is DTGVSQNPRHKITKRGQNVTFRCDPISEHNRLYWYRQTLGQGPEFLTYFQNEAQLEKSRLLSDRFSAERPKGSFSTLEIQRTEQGDSAMYLCASRRGQGANVLTFGAGSRLTVL.

J is TRBJ2-1 and V is TRBV2, with a weak D call TRBD2 (6 bases). CDR1 SNHLY and CDR2 FYNNEI come from the germline V gene. Trimming cost V 8 bases and J 0 bases, with 11 bases left between them. The CDR3 consists of 14 residues. This chain's CDR3 is CASGGTSSYNEQFF. The DNA of the CDR3 is TGTGCCAGCGGGGGGACCAGCTCCTACAATGAGCAGTTCTTC.

The V and J genes are TRBV13 and TRBJ1-4; 7 bases are a match to TRBD1. V gave up 5 bases and J gave up 13 bases; unmatched junction bases: 13. The CDR3 length is 14 residues. Germline lookup yields CDR1 PRHDT and CDR2 FYEKMQ (reference sequence). CDR3 nucleotides: TGTGCCAGCAGCCAAAGACAGGGCCCGGGAGTACTGTTTTTT. Translated: CASSQRQGPGVLFF.

This chain links TRBV4-2 with TRBJ2-7; TRBD2 agrees at 10 bases. Germline lookup yields CDR1 LGHNA and CDR2 YNFKEQ. This CDR3 is built from 17 residues. Trimming removed 0 bases from V and 4 bases from J; junction bases left unmatched: 9. CDR3 bases: TGTGCCAGCAGCCAAGAATTCACAGCGGGAGGGCTGTACGAGCAGTACTTC. The encoded protein is CASSQEFTAGGLYEQYF.

This chain connects TRBV7-2 to TRBJ2-7, with TRBD1 identical over 10 bases. The germline V gene has CDR1 SGHTA and CDR2 FQGNSA. V lost 6 bases to trimming and J lost 5 bases; unmatched junction nucleotides: 10. CDR3 length equals 15 residues. The CDR3 is CASSLMVGTGDEQYF. CDR3 bases: TGTGCCAGCAGTCTGATGGTTGGGACAGGGGACGAGCAGTACTTC.

In this sample, this clone turned up once. The chain uses TRBV19 and TRBJ1-5; D might be TRBD1 (5 bases). CDR1 and CDR2 (germline): LNHDA, SQIVND (reference sequence). This CDR3 has 14 amino acids. V was trimmed by 9 bases and J by 0 bases, leaving 12 bases between them. The CDR3 DNA follows: TGTGCCAGCATCGGGGGTGGTAGCAATCAGCCCCAGCATTTT. Its translation: CASIGGGSNQPQHF.

A single count supports this clone. The chain uses TRBV27 and TRBJ2-3; 12 positions match TRBD2. Germline V gene sequence: CDR1 MNHEY, CDR2 SMNVEV (reference sequence). Trimming at V came to 5 bases and at J to 4 bases, leaving 7 bases not matched to a gene. The CDR3 extends over 16 amino acids. The CDR3 region has the DNA TGTGCCAGCAGTCCTAGCGGGAGGGCGGGCCCAGATACGCAGTATTTT. It specifies CASSPSGRAGPDTQYF.

V usage is TRBV27 and J usage is TRBJ1-5, with D possibly being TRBD1 (6 bases). Germline V lookup: CDR1 MNHEY, CDR2 SMNVEV (reference sequence). V lost 4 bases, J lost 5 bases, and 6 bases lay in between. This CDR3 is built from 12 residues. The chain's CDR3 is CASSSGDQPQHF. The CDR3 DNA is TGTGCCAGCAGTTCAGGGGATCAGCCCCAGCATTTT.

This chain uses TRBV9 with TRBJ2-2, with TRBD2 matching over 13 bases. Germline V gene lookup returns CDR1 SGDLS and CDR2 YYNGEE. The length of the CDR3 is 17 residues. V lost 6 bases to trimming and J lost 2 bases; unmatched junction nucleotides: 7. The CDR3 coding sequence is TGTGCCAGCACCCCCCGGACTAGCGGGAGAAACACCGGGGAGCTGTTTTTT. This codes for CASTPRTSGRNTGELFF.

CDR3 DNA: TGTGCCAGCAGCCCCCCGGGACAGAGGGACACCGGGGAGCTGTTTTTT. It yields the protein CASSPPGQRDTGELFF. V is TRBV7-9 and J is TRBJ2-2, with 7 bases matching TRBD1. The germline CDR1 and CDR2 sequences are SEHNR and FQNEAQ (reference sequence). The CDR3 covers 16 residues. After removal of 5 bases from V and 3 bases from J, the junction contained 9 bases not matched to a gene.

The V call is TRBV30, the J call TRBJ2-5, with 7 positions matching TRBD2. Germline CDR1 GTSNPN, CDR2 SVGIG (reference sequence). V lost 7 bases and J lost 5; bases outside the gene matches: 7. The CDR3 runs to 12 residues. The CDR3 nucleotides are TGTGCCTTAGGACTAGGCGGGGAGACCCAGTACTTC. Protein: CALGLGGETQYF. The full variable domain, its missing parts supplied by reference TRBV30 and TRBJ2-5, is SQTIHQWPATLVQPVGSPLSLECTVEGTSNPNLYWYRQAAGRGLQLLFYSVGIGQISSEVPQNLSASRPQDRQFILSSKKLLLSDSGFYLCALGLGGETQYFGPGTRLLVL.

The gene calls are TRBV27 and TRBJ2-1, with 12 bases fitting TRBD2. Trimming took 10 bases from V and 10 from J; bases not matched to a gene: 11. CDR1 and CDR2 (germline): MNHEY, SMNVEV (reference sequence). The CDR3 runs to 14 residues. The CDR3 sequence is CATLPTSGSKEQFF. The DNA for the CDR3 is TGTGCCACCCTCCCGACTAGCGGGAGCAAGGAGCAGTTCTTC.

The V gene is TRBV4-2, the J gene TRBJ2-1; 12 bases are shared with TRBD2. This CDR3 has 15 residues. Trimming took 2 bases from V and 9 from J; bases not matched to a gene: 5. The germline V gene encodes CDR1 LGHNA and CDR2 YNFKEQ. CDR3 nucleotides: TGTGCCAGCAGCCAACGACTAGCGGGAGATGTTGAGCAGTTCTTC. Translating it yields CASSQRLAGDVEQFF.

This clone was seen just once. V usage is TRBV10-1 and J usage is TRBJ2-6; TRBD1 might be the D (6 bases). The CDR3 covers 14 residues. Per germline, CDR1 WNHNN and CDR2 SYGVQD (reference sequence). V gave up 5 bases and J gave up 2 bases, with 7 bases separating them. CDR3 residues: CASSSGAGANVLTF. The DNA of the CDR3 is TGCGCCAGCAGTTCAGGGGCTGGGGCCAACGTCCTGACTTTC.

This clone appeared a single time. The chain combines TRBV7-2 with TRBJ2-1; no clear D gene. The CDR3 runs to 13 residues. Trimming took 4 bases from V and 5 from J, leaving 9 bases between them. Germline assignment: CDR1 SGHTA and CDR2 FQGNSA. The chain's CDR3 is CASSSSRNNEQFF. The CDR3 nucleotides read TGTGCCAGCAGCTCCTCTAGGAACAATGAGCAGTTCTTC. Drawing the rest from reference TRBV7-2 and TRBJ2-1, the complete variable domain is GAGVSQSPSNKVTEKGKDVELRCDPISGHTALYWYRQSLGQGLEFLIYFQGNSAPDKSGLPSDRFSAERTGGSVSTLTIQRTQQEDSAVYLCASSSSRNNEQFFGPGTRLTVL.

This sequence joins TRBV5-1 and TRBJ1-1; 10 nucleotides match TRBD1. The V and J ends lost 4 bases and 3 bases, in that order; junction bases with no gene match: 6. Germline-derived CDR1 and CDR2 are SGHRS and YFSETQ. There are 15 residues in the CDR3. The CDR3: CASSLTGGAYTEAFF. The CDR3 coding sequence is TGCGCCAGCAGCCTGACAGGGGGCGCGTACACTGAAGCTTTCTTT.

A single count supports this clone. The gene calls are TRBV7-9 and TRBJ1-2, with TRBD1 matching over 9 bases. This CDR3 comprises 15 residues. Trimming at V came to 3 bases and at J to 6 bases, leaving 8 bases not matched to a gene. Germline V gives CDR1 SEHNR, CDR2 FQNEAQ (reference sequence). CDR3 region: CASSFTSTGGDGYTF. The CDR3, as DNA: TGTGCCAGCAGCTTTACCTCGACAGGGGGAGATGGCTACACCTTC.

CDR3 coding DNA: TGTGCCAGCAGCGCCCAGGGCCAAGAGACCCAGTACTTC. Amino acid sequence: CASSAQGQETQYF. The gene calls are TRBV9 and TRBJ2-5; TRBD1 is a possible D gene (5 bases). Looked up from germline, CDR1 is SGDLS and CDR2 is YYNGEE. Trimming removed 3 bases from V and 1 base from J, with 7 bases in between. This CDR3 is 13 amino acids long.

This clone was seen more than once but under ten times. This sequence joins TRBV5-1 and TRBJ2-7; D is perhaps TRBD1 (6 bases). The V end lost 5 bases, the J end lost 2 bases, and 11 bases lay between the germline ends. Germline-derived CDR1 and CDR2 are SGHRS and YFSETQ. The CDR3 is 13 amino acids. The CDR3 DNA sequence: TGCGCCAGCAGGAGGGACACACCCTACGAGCAGTACTTC. It specifies CASRRDTPYEQYF.

The chain uses TRBV28 and TRBJ1-2; 7 bases are shared with TRBD1. Per germline, CDR1 MDHEN and CDR2 SYDVKM. This CDR3 contains 14 residues. With 6 bases clipped from V and 1 base from J, the junction kept 5 bases outside the gene matches. CDR3 bases: TGTGCCAGCAGACGCCGGGACAGTAACTATGGCTACACCTTC. This gives the protein CASRRRDSNYGYTF.